The 29 T cell receptor beta chains below were found in one sample sequenced in a study of control samples from healthy donors and cancer patients. Repertoires were generated with immunoSEQ multiplex PCR, while TCRdb's copy carries only in-frame clones and drops some. The sample lists around 180,000 clones; 75% to 95% were seen once. Sequenced: blood. Receptor source: a woman aged 35 to 49 in good health.

This clone was recorded only once. The chain carries TRBV12-3 or TRBV12-4 and TRBJ2-4; no reliable D call. The CDR3 contains 13 residues. Trimming took 3 bases from V and 8 from J, leaving 11 bases between them. As DNA, the CDR3 is TGTGCCAGCAGTTTCTCGTCTTCGGACATTCAGTACTTC. Amino acids: CASSFSSSDIQYF.

The chain combines TRBV7-9 with TRBJ1-2, with 7 bases matching TRBD1. The CDR3 contains 15 residues. The germline gives CDR1 SEHNR, CDR2 FQNEAQ (reference sequence). The V segment lost 1 base and the J segment 8 bases; nucleotides outside the gene matches: 10. CDR3 region: CASSLDMTGLGGYTF. CDR3 DNA sequence: TGTGCCAGCAGCTTAGACATGACAGGGTTGGGCGGCTACACCTTC.

As for this clone: The sample holds other DNA sequences that translate to the same CDR3. The genes are TRBV7-9 and TRBJ1-2; D perhaps matches TRBD1 (5 bases). Germline CDR1 SEHNR, CDR2 FQNEAQ (reference sequence). The CDR3 is 14 residues long. V was clipped by 1 base and J by 2 bases, with 8 bases between them. The CDR3 reads CASSLGSGNYGYTF. The CDR3 DNA reads as TGTGCCAGCAGCTTAGGTTCAGGGAACTATGGCTACACCTTC.

For this clone: Within the sample, other DNA sequences also encode this same CDR3. The chain has TRBV24-1 and TRBJ1-1; possible D gene TRBD1, 5 bases. In germline, CDR1 is KGHDR, CDR2 SFDVKD. The CDR3 runs to 13 residues. Trimming took off 4 bases at V and 5 bases at J, with 10 bases between the two ends. In DNA, the CDR3 is TGTGCCACCAGTGAAGCGGGGGGGACTGAAGCTTTCTTT. This translates into CATSEAGGTEAFF.

The chain has TRBV18 and TRBJ1-6; TRBD1 agrees at 10 bases. The CDR3 totals 16 residues. J gave up 7 bases and V 2 bases, and 5 bases lay outside the gene matches. In germline, CDR1 is KGHSH, CDR2 LQKENI. The CDR3 DNA is TGTGCCAGCTCACCAAGGGGACAGGGGCTAAATTCACCCCTCCACTTT. This translates into CASSPRGQGLNSPLHF.

A single count supports this clone. J is TRBJ1-6 and V is TRBV10-2; TRBD1 matches 9 bases. Germline trimming cut 2 bases from V and 10 bases from J; bases unmatched to any gene: 12. From germline, CDR1 is WSHSY and CDR2 SAAADI. This CDR3 is 17 amino acids long. This CDR3 is CASSEPGSGQGFSPLHF. CDR3 nucleotides: TGCGCCAGCAGTGAGCCGGGAAGTGGACAGGGGTTCTCACCCCTCCACTTT.

The chain carries TRBV19 and TRBJ1-1; no clear D gene. The CDR3 sequence is 13 residues long. The V gene lost 2 bases and the J gene lost 1 base, with 5 bases spanning the gap. Germline assignment: CDR1 LNHDA and CDR2 SQIVND (reference sequence). For the CDR3, the DNA is TGTGCCAGTAGTATAACCCAGAACACTGAAGCTTTCTTT. Translation: CASSITQNTEAFF.

The chain links TRBV4-1 to TRBJ1-3; no clear D gene. The V and J ends lost 0 bases and 1 base respectively, with 10 bases between them. The germline CDR1 and CDR2 sequences are MGHRA and YSYEKL. This CDR3 region has 16 residues. DNA for the CDR3: TGCGCCAGCAGCCAAGATAAAGGGCTATCTGGAAACACCATATATTTT. This codes for CASSQDKGLSGNTIYF.

This sequence joins TRBV29-1 and TRBJ1-4; 9 positions agree with TRBD1. The CDR3 is made up of 13 amino acids. CDR1 is SQVTM and CDR2 is ANQGSEA in the germline V gene. V shed 6 bases and J 8 bases; nucleotides not matched to a gene: 7. In DNA form, the CDR3 reads TGCAGCGTGGGACAGGGAGTTCGAGAAAAACTGTTTTTT. This translates into CSVGQGVREKLFF. Full variable domain (remainder filled in from reference TRBV29-1 and TRBJ1-4): SAVISQKPSRDICQRGTSLTIQCQVDSQVTMMFWYRQQPGQSLTLIATANQGSEATYESGFVIDKFPISRPNLTFSTLTVSNMSPEDSSIYLCSVGQGVREKLFFGSGTQLSVL.

J is TRBJ2-1 and V is TRBV27; TRBD2 is a possible D gene (6 bases). V was cut by 4 bases and J by 2 bases, with 9 bases left in between. Germline lookup yields CDR1 MNHEY and CDR2 SMNVEV (reference sequence). The CDR3 sequence is 14 residues long. Here the CDR3 reads CASSSGGPYNEQFF. The CDR3, as DNA: TGTGCCAGCAGTTCCGGGGGTCCCTACAATGAGCAGTTCTTC.

The chain employs TRBV19 and TRBJ1-5, with D maybe TRBD1 (5 bases). In germline, CDR1 is LNHDA, CDR2 SQIVND (reference sequence). The CDR3 has 14 residues. V shed 3 bases and J shed 4 bases, with 10 bases lying between them. For the CDR3, the DNA is TGTGCCAGTAGTATTTGGACACAGAATCAGCCCCAGCATTTT. Translation gives CASSIWTQNQPQHF. The entire variable domain, with the rest obtained from reference TRBV19 and TRBJ1-5, is as follows: DGGITQSPKYLFRKEGQNVTLSCEQNLNHDAMYWYRQDPGQGLRLIYYSQIVNDFQKGDIAEGYSVSREKKESFPLTVTSAQKNPTAFYLCASSIWTQNQPQHFGDGTRLSIL.

There are a few counts of this clone. V gene TRBV7-2 combines with J gene TRBJ2-7; D perhaps matches TRBD1 (6 bases). The ends were cut back, 1 base at V and 4 bases at J, with 17 bases in the middle. The germline V gene encodes CDR1 SGHTA and CDR2 FQGNSA. The CDR3 has 16 residues. The CDR3 nucleotides read TGTGCCAGCAGCTTAGTTGCAGGGGCAGCAAGGTACGAGCAGTACTTC. This gives the protein CASSLVAGAARYEQYF.

This sequence joins TRBV2 and TRBJ2-3; possible D gene TRBD2, 7 bases. Germline V gene sequence: CDR1 SNHLY, CDR2 FYNNEI. Trimming took off 6 bases at V and 3 bases at J, with 19 bases between the two ends. The CDR3 sequence is 16 residues long. The CDR3: CASRAFGGGGTDTQYF. CDR3 nucleotide sequence: TGTGCCAGCAGGGCCTTCGGAGGGGGGGGGACAGATACGCAGTATTTT.

The chain links TRBV12-3 or TRBV12-4 to TRBJ2-7; possible D gene TRBD1, 5 bases. The CDR3 covers 11 residues. The V gene lost 1 base and the J gene lost 12 bases, with 10 bases spanning the gap. The CDR3 sequence is CASSLGGAPYF. In nucleotides, the CDR3 is TGTGCCAGCAGTTTAGGTGGGGCGCCGTACTTC.

This clone was seen just once. The gene calls are TRBV11-2 and TRBJ1-1; D ambiguous. This CDR3 contains 13 residues. The V end lost 3 bases, the J end lost 0 bases, and 5 bases lay between the germline ends. The germline CDR1 and CDR2 sequences are SGHAT and FQNNGV. In nucleotides, the CDR3 is TGTGCCAGCAGCTTTCAGATGAACACTGAAGCTTTCTTT. This sequence encodes CASSFQMNTEAFF.

This chain uses TRBV5-6 with TRBJ2-1; TRBD1 matches at 7 bases. CDR1 is SGHDT, CDR2 YYEEEE, per germline. CDR3 length: 16 amino acids. V was clipped by 0 bases and J by 0 bases; unmatched bases: 3. CDR3 in DNA: TGTGCCAGCAGCTTGGTTGGGGACAGCTCCTACAATGAGCAGTTCTTC. As protein: CASSLVGDSSYNEQFF.

This chain uses TRBV10-1 with TRBJ1-1; D might be TRBD1 (5 bases). Per germline, CDR1 WNHNN and CDR2 SYGVQD (reference sequence). CDR3 length: 14 residues. The V end lost 0 bases, the J end lost 1 base, and 6 bases lay between the germline ends. Here the CDR3 reads CASSESGTNTEAFF. Here the CDR3 DNA reads TGCGCCAGCAGTGAGTCTGGGACGAACACTGAAGCTTTCTTT.

The chain links TRBV4-1 to TRBJ2-6; 7 bases are shared with TRBD1. This CDR3 contains 16 residues. V gave up 4 bases and J gave up 0 bases; unmatched junction bases: 3. Germline V gives CDR1 MGHRA, CDR2 YSYEKL. CDR3 region: CASSRGQLSGANVLTF. Here the CDR3 DNA reads TGCGCCAGCAGCCGGGGACAGCTCTCTGGGGCCAACGTCCTGACTTTC.

V is TRBV5-5 and J is TRBJ2-3, with D unclear. The germline V and J ends were trimmed by 2 bases and 3 bases, with 7 bases remaining between them. The CDR3 has 13 residues. CDR1 and CDR2 from the germline V gene are SGHKS and YYEKEE (reference sequence). CDR3 DNA: TGTGCCAGCAGCTTCTCTCAGACAGATACGCAGTATTTT. It yields the protein CASSFSQTDTQYF.

The sample holds one count of this clone. The chain combines TRBV11-2 with TRBJ1-2; tentatively, D is TRBD1 (5 bases). V lost 2 bases and J 8 bases, leaving 24 bases between the germline ends. The V gene's germline CDR1 is SGHAT and CDR2 FQNNGV. This CDR3 comprises 17 residues. In DNA form, the CDR3 reads TGTGCCAGCAGCTTAATATCGTCGGGGGTCTCGGTTGGCGGCTACACCTTC. Translated: CASSLISSGVSVGGYTF. Full variable domain (missing parts from reference TRBV11-2 and TRBJ1-2): EAGVAQSPRYKIIEKRQSVAFWCNPISGHATLYWYQQILGQGPKLLIQFQNNGVVDDSQLPKDRFSAERLKGVDSTLKIQPAKLEDSAVYLCASSLISSGVSVGGYTFGSGTRLTVV.

The chain carries TRBV12-3 or TRBV12-4 and TRBJ2-1; D ambiguous. Trimming left V 2 bases short and J 9 bases short, with 8 bases between. The CDR3 is made up of 12 amino acids. The CDR3 loop is CASSLKKAEQFF. The CDR3 nucleotides are TGTGCCAGCAGTTTAAAGAAAGCTGAGCAGTTCTTC.

This chain joins TRBV6-5 and TRBJ1-4; 11 bases fit TRBD1. V was clipped by 6 bases and J by 7 bases; unmatched bases: 1. Germline V CDR1 and CDR2: MNHEY, SVGAGI. The CDR3 has 13 residues. The CDR3 loop is CASRGTGGEKLFF. The CDR3 DNA reads as TGTGCCAGCAGGGGGACAGGGGGTGAAAAACTGTTTTTT.

The chain links TRBV10-3 to TRBJ2-7; no firm D call. Germline loops: CDR1 ENHRY, CDR2 SYGVKD. V shed 3 bases and J shed 4 bases, with 13 bases lying between them. CDR3 length: 14 amino acids. The CDR3 is CAISDWGSGYEQYF. Written as DNA, the CDR3 is TGTGCCATCAGTGACTGGGGATCTGGATACGAGCAGTACTTC.

This clone was observed once. The chain employs TRBV21-1 and TRBJ2-4; the listed D gene, TRBD2, was not tested against the DNA. TRBV21-1 is classified as a pseudogene. CDR3 length: 18 residues. The chain's CDR3 is CASSKASVTTVAKNIQYF. As DNA, the CDR3 is TGTGCCAGCAGCAAAGCGTCTGTGACTACCGTAGCCAAAAACATTCAGTACTTC.

The chain combines TRBV19 with TRBJ2-3; TRBD1 might be the D (5 bases). There are 16 residues in the CDR3. CDR1 LNHDA and CDR2 SQIVND come from the germline V gene (reference sequence). Deletions cut 1 base from V and 5 bases from J, with 16 bases between. CDR3 sequence (DNA): TGTGCCAGTAGTATAGGGGTGGGGCGAGGCCAAGATACGCAGTATTTT. Translation: CASSIGVGRGQDTQYF.

V and J are TRBV6-5 and TRBJ1-4, with 10 bases identical to TRBD1. The CDR3 extends over 16 amino acids. The germline gives CDR1 MNHEY, CDR2 SVGAGI. The ends lost 1 base at V and 8 bases at J; junction bases unmatched: 7. CDR3 protein: CASSYLGQGYGEKLFF. The CDR3 DNA reads as TGTGCCAGCAGTTACTTGGGACAGGGGTACGGAGAAAAACTGTTTTTT.

This sequence joins TRBV5-5 and TRBJ1-4, with 7 bases matching TRBD1. CDR3 length equals 15 residues. With V trimmed by 1 base and J by 5 bases, 5 bases remained unmatched. Germline CDR1 SGHKS, CDR2 YYEKEE (reference sequence). This CDR3 is CASSLRSTGNEKLFF. In DNA form, the CDR3 reads TGTGCCAGCAGCTTGCGATCGACAGGGAATGAAAAACTGTTTTTT.

V usage is TRBV7-2 and J usage is TRBJ2-7; TRBD1 is a possible D gene (6 bases). V was clipped by 5 bases and J by 0 bases, with 11 bases between them. Germline V lookup: CDR1 SGHTA, CDR2 FQGNSA. This CDR3 has 14 amino acids. For the CDR3, the DNA is TGTGCCAGCAGCCCACAGGGCCCCTCCTACGAGCAGTACTTC. Amino acid sequence: CASSPQGPSYEQYF. Looking up the rest from reference TRBV7-2 and TRBJ2-7 gives the full variable domain: GAGVSQSPSNKVTEKGKDVELRCDPISGHTALYWYRQSLGQGLEFLIYFQGNSAPDKSGLPSDRFSAERTGGSVSTLTIQRTQQEDSAVYLCASSPQGPSYEQYFGPGTRLTVT.

CDR3 protein: CASSQEVDGGIASGYTF. The CDR3 region has the DNA TGTGCCAGCAGCCAAGAAGTCGACGGAGGTATAGCGTCAGGCTACACCTTC. The chain couples TRBV3-1 (or the pseudogene TRBV3-2) to TRBJ1-2; D gene ambiguous. The V gene lost 0 bases and the J gene lost 8 bases, with 22 bases spanning the gap. Germline V gives CDR1 LGHDT, CDR2 YNNKEL (reference sequence). This CDR3 has 17 residues.